Below are 6 T cell receptor beta chains sequenced from a single sample in a study of multiple sclerosis patients with progressive multifocal leukoencephalopathy. This table comes from immunoSEQ multiplex PCR, and its TCRdb copy is limited to in-frame clones, with some not included. This table has 25,000 to 35,000 clones, about 90% appearing once. Time point here: time of PML onset. Sample: PBMCs, taken from a patient treated with natalizumab. These receptors were taken from a human donor with progressive multifocal leukoencephalopathy.

The J gene is TRBJ1-5, the V gene TRBV29-1; a possible D gene is TRBD1 (5 bases). Trimming took off 5 bases at V and 4 bases at J, with 12 bases between the two ends. CDR3 length: 13 residues. From germline, CDR1 is SQVTM and CDR2 ANQGSEA. The CDR3 protein is CSVLPGWNQPQHF. The CDR3 nucleotides read TGCAGCGTTCTTCCAGGGTGGAATCAGCCCCAGCATTTT.

The rearrangement links TRBV2 to TRBJ2-2; no clear D. This CDR3 is built from 15 residues. The V gene's germline CDR1 is SNHLY and CDR2 FYNNEI. Trimming shortened V by 1 base and J by 2 bases, and 8 bases separated the two germline ends. The CDR3 loop reads CASSEVEVNTGELFF. CDR3 DNA: TGTGCCAGCAGTGAAGTCGAGGTTAACACCGGGGAGCTGTTTTTT.

V is TRBV7-2 and J is TRBJ1-2; 9 nucleotides line up with TRBD1. The CDR3 is 14 amino acids. V lost 5 bases to trimming and J lost 2 bases; unmatched junction nucleotides: 3. Germline-derived CDR1 and CDR2 are SGHTA and FQGNSA. The chain's CDR3 is CASSPDRGNYGYTF. The CDR3, as DNA: TGTGCCAGCAGCCCGGACAGGGGCAACTATGGCTACACCTTC.

Concerning this clone itself: No DNA is shown, since the ends of the CDR3 on it are uncertain; the CDR3 is the one TCRdb lists. The gene calls are TRBV10-2 and TRBJ2-1. Germline loops: CDR1 WSHSY, CDR2 SAAADI. The CDR3 comprises 13 residues, both ends counted. CDR3 sequence reads: CASRAGLLYGQFF.

The V call is TRBV19, the J call TRBJ1-2; D is undetermined. The CDR3 length is 17 residues. Trimming pared 1 base from V and 1 base from J, leaving 16 bases between. Germline lookup yields CDR1 LNHDA and CDR2 SQIVND (reference sequence). In nucleotides, the CDR3 is TGTGCCAGTAGTATAGGGGAGCGCACGAAGAATAACTATGGCTACACCTTC. It is translated as CASSIGERTKNNYGYTF. The whole variable domain, remainder taken from reference TRBV19 and TRBJ1-2, is DGGITQSPKYLFRKEGQNVTLSCEQNLNHDAMYWYRQDPGQGLRLIYYSQIVNDFQKGDIAEGYSVSREKKESFPLTVTSAQKNPTAFYLCASSIGERTKNNYGYTFGSGTRLTVV.

This clone was seen a single time. The chain uses TRBV28 and TRBJ1-4, with TRBD1 identical over 7 bases. Germline CDR1 reads MDHEN; CDR2 reads SYDVKM. After removal of 6 bases from V and 3 bases from J, the junction contained 7 bases not matched to a gene. The CDR3 length is 15 residues. The CDR3 spells CASRKIGTANEKLFF. For the CDR3, the DNA is TGTGCCAGCAGGAAGATCGGGACAGCTAATGAAAAACTGTTTTTT.